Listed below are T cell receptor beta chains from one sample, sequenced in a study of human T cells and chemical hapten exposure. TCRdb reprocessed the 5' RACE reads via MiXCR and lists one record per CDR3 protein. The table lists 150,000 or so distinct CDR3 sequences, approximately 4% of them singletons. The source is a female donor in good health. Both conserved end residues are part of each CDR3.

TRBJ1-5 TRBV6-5 CASTPSPQGSQPQHF
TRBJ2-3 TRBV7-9 CASSLGLQETDTQYF
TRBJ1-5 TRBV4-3 CASSLRINQPQHF
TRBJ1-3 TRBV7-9 CASSLGPASSGNTIYF
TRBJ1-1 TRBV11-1 CASSLAAVNTEAFF
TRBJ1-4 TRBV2 CASSELVDRDEKLFF
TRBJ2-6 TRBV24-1 CATSDCSGANVLTF
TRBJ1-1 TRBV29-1 CSATPTGNTEAFF
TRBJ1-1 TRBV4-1 CASSQELAMNTEAFF
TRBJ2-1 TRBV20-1 CSARDPGASIWNEQFF